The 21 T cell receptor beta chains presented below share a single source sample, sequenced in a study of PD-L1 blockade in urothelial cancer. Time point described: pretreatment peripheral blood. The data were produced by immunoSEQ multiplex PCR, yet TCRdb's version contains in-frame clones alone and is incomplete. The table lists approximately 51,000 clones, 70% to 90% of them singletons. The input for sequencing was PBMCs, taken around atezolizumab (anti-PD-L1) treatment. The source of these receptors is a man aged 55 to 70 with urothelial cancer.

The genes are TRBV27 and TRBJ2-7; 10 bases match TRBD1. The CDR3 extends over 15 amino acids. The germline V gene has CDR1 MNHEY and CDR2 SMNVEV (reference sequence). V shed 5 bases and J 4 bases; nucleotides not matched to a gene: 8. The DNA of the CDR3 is TGTGCCAGCAGTCCGCGGACAGGGGGATTGTACGAGCAGTACTTC. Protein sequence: CASSPRTGGLYEQYF.

The CDR3 loop is CASSGTGYSNQPQHF. CDR3 coding DNA: TGTGCCAGCAGTGGTACGGGATATAGCAATCAGCCCCAGCATTTT. The chain couples TRBV6-5 to TRBJ1-5; no clear D. Germline CDR1 reads MNHEY; CDR2 reads SVGAGI. Deletions cut 5 bases from V and 0 bases from J, with 11 bases between. The CDR3 extends over 15 amino acids.

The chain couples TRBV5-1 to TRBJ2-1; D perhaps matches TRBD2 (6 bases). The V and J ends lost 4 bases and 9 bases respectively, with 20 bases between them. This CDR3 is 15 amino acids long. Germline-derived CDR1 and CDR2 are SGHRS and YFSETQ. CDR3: CASSGGPSGYGEQFF. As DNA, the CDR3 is TGCGCCAGCAGCGGGGGACCAAGCGGGTACGGTGAGCAGTTCTTC.

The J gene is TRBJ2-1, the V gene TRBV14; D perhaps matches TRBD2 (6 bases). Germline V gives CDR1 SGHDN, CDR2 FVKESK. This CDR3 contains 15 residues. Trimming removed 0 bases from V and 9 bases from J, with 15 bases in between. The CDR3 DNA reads TGTGCCAGCAGCCAAGATGGACTACCAACAAGTGAGCAGTTCTTC. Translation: CASSQDGLPTSEQFF.

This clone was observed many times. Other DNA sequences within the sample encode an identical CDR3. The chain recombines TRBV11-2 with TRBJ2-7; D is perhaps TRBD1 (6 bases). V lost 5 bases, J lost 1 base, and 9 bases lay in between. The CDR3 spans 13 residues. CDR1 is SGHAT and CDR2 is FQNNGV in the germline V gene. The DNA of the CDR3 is TGTGCCAGCAGCCAGGACAGTTCCTACGAGCAGTACTTC. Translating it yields CASSQDSSYEQYF.

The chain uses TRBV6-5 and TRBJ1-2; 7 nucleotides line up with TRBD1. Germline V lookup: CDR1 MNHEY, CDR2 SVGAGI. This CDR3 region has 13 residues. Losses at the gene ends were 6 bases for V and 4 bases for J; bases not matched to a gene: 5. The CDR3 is CASRYGTAYGYTF. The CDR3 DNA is TGTGCCAGCAGGTACGGGACAGCCTATGGCTACACCTTC.

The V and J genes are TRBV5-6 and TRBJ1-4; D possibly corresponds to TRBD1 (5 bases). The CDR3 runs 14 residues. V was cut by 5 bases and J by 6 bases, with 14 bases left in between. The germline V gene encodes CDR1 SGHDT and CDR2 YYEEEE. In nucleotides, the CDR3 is TGTGCCAGCAGAGGAGCAACAGGAGATGAAAAACTGTTTTTT. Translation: CASRGATGDEKLFF.

The CDR3 region is CASSPWTGISGNTIYF. The CDR3, as DNA: TGTGCCAGCAGTCCCTGGACAGGAATCTCTGGAAACACCATATATTTT. J is TRBJ1-3 and V is TRBV27; 7 bases are a match to TRBD1. After removal of 5 bases from V and 0 bases from J, the junction contained 7 bases not matched to a gene. Germline CDR1 and CDR2: MNHEY and SMNVEV (reference sequence). There are 16 residues in the CDR3.

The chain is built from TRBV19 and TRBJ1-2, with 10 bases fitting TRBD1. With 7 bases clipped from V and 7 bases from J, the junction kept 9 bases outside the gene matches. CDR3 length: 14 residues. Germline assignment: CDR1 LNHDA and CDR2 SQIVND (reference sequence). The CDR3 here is CASTPGQGIPGYTF. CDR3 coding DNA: TGTGCCAGTACTCCGGGACAGGGGATTCCTGGCTACACCTTC. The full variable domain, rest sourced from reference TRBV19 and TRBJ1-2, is DGGITQSPKYLFRKEGQNVTLSCEQNLNHDAMYWYRQDPGQGLRLIYYSQIVNDFQKGDIAEGYSVSREKKESFPLTVTSAQKNPTAFYLCASTPGQGIPGYTFGSGTRLTVV.

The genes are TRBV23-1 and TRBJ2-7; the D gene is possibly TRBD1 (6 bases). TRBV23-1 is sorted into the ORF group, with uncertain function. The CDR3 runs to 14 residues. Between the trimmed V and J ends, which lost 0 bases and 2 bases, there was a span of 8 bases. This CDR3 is CASSQSGHPYEQYF. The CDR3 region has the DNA TGCGCCAGCAGTCAATCGGGACACCCCTACGAGCAGTACTTC.

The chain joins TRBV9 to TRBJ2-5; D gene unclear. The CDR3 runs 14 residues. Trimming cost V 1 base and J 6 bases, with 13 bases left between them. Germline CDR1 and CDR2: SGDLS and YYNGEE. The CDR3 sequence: CASSVSHSFQTQYF. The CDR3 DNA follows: TGTGCCAGCAGCGTAAGTCACAGCTTTCAGACCCAGTACTTC.

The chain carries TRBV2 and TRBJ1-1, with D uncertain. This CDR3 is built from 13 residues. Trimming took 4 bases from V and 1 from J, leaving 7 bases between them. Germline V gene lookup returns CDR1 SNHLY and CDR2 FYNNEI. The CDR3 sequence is CASSVLSNTEAFF. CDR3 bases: TGTGCCAGCAGTGTATTATCGAACACTGAAGCTTTCTTT.

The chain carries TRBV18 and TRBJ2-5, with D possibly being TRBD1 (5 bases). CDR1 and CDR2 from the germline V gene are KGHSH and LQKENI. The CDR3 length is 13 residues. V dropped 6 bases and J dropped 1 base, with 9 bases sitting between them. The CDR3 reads CASSLGAQETQYF. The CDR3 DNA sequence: TGTGCCAGCTCCCTAGGGGCCCAAGAGACCCAGTACTTC. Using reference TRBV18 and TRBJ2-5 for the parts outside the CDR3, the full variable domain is NAGVMQNPRHLVRRRGQEARLRCSPMKGHSHVYWYRQLPEEGLKFMVYLQKENIIDESGMPKERFSAEFPKEGPSILRIQQVVRGDSAAYFCASSLGAQETQYFGPGTRLLVL.

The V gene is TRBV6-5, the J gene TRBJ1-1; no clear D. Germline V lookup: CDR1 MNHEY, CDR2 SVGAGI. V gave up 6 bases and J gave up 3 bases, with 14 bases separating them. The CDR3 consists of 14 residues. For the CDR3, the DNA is TGTGCCAGCAGGGCGGTCTTCCGAGACACTGAAGCTTTCTTT. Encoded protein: CASRAVFRDTEAFF.

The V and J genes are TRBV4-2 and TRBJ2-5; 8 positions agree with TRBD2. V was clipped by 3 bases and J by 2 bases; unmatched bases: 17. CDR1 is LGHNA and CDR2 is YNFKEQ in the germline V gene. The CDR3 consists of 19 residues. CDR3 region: CASSHLGGGPQTIQETQYF. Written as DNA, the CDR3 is TGTGCCAGCAGCCACCTGGGCGGGGGGCCCCAGACCATACAAGAGACCCAGTACTTC.

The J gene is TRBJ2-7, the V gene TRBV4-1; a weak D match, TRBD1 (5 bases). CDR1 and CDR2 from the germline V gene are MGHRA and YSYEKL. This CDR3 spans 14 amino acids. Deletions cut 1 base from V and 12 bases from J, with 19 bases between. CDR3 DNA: TGCGCCAGCAGCCAAGTGGGGCGAGCAGATTTACCGTACTTC. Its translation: CASSQVGRADLPYF.

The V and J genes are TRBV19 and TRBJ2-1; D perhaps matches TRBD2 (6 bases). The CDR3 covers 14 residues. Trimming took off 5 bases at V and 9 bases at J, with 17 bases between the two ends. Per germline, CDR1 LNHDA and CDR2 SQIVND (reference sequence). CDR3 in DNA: TGTGCCAGTAGTTCTAGTTCGGGAGTCGGTGAGCAGTTCTTC. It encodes CASSSSSGVGEQFF.

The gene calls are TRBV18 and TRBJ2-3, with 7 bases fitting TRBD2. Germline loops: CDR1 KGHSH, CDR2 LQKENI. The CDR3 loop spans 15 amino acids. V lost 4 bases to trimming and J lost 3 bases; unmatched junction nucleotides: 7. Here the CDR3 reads CASSRNRLATDTQYF. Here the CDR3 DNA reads TGTGCCAGCTCACGAAACCGACTAGCTACAGATACGCAGTATTTT.

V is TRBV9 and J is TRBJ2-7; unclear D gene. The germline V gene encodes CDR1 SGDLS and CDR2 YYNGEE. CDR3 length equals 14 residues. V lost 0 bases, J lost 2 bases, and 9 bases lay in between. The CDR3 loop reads CASSVGQATYEQYF. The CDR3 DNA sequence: TGTGCCAGCAGCGTAGGGCAGGCCACCTACGAGCAGTACTTC.

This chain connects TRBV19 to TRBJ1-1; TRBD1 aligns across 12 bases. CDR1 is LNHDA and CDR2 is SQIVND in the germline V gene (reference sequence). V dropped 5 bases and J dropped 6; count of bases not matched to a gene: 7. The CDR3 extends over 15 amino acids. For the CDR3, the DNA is TGTGCCAGTAGTGTCGGGACAGGGGGCGTCGCTGAAGCTTTCTTT. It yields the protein CASSVGTGGVAEAFF.

The CDR3 sequence: CASSLIEATGELFF. The CDR3 region has the DNA TGTGCCAGCAGCTTAATAGAGGCCACCGGGGAGCTGTTTTTT. The gene calls are TRBV7-9 and TRBJ2-2; D gene ambiguous. The CDR3 runs to 14 residues. Trimming removed 2 bases at V and 4 bases at J, with 8 bases between. The V gene's germline CDR1 is SEHNR and CDR2 FQNEAQ (reference sequence).